The sequence of this TCR beta chain was determined in a study of blood T cell repertoires in COVID-19. Study-level background: Whether acute or convalescent, the COVID-19 samples came from the United States, Italy and Spain. The cDNA or gDNA used as material had been derived from T cells, B-cell-depleted T cells, or PBMCs.

Trimming at V came to 6 bases and at J to 5 bases, leaving 10 bases not matched to a gene. The length of the CDR3 is 14 residues. Germline CDR1 MNHEY, CDR2 SVGAGI. Across fewer than 25 US areas, participants ranged in age from about 18 to 90 years. In the original workflow: Amplifying reference gene primers gave estimates of nucleated cell counts. The repertoire was sequenced with immunoSEQ multiplex PCR; TCRdb's copy has only in-frame clones and lacks some. V and J calls and clone size are copied from that table; D and trimming were computed from the DNA. The sample includes a few hundred thousand clones, 91% seen only once; the top ten take around 1.3%.

This receptor was taken from a human donor in a cohort exposed to, infected with or recovered from COVID-19 (not recorded which). The donor label of this sample is uncertain. Sample: PBMCs or T cells enriched from blood (not recorded which). The V gene is TRBV6-5, the J gene TRBJ2-7; 7 bases map to TRBD1. The CDR3, as DNA: TGTGCCAGCAGCCCCGACAGGGACGTACACGAGCAGTACTTC. This encodes CASSPDRDVHEQYF.